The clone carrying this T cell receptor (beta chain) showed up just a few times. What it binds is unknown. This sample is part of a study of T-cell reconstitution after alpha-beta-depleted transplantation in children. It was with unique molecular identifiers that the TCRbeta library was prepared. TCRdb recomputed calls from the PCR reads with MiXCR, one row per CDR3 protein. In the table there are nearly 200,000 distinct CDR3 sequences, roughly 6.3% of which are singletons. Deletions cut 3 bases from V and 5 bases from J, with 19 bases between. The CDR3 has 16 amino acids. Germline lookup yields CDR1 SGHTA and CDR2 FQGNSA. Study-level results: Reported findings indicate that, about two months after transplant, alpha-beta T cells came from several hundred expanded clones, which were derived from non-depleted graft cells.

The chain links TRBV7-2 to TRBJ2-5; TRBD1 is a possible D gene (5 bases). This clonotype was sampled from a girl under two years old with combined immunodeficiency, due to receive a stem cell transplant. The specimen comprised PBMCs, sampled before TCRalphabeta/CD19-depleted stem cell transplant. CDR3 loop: CASSFGSAGFGETQYF. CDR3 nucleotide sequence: TGTGCCAGCAGCTTTGGATCCGCAGGGTTCGGGGAGACCCAGTACTTC.